These T cell receptor beta chains were read from a single sample in a study of blood T cell repertoires in COVID-19. Some clones are missing from TCRdb's copy, which holds only in-frame ones; the method was immunoSEQ multiplex PCR. The sample contains about 250,000 clones, about 82% of which appear only once. Sequenced material: peripheral blood. Receptors were obtained from a woman older than 75 with COVID-19, enrolled during active disease. Each CDR3 is given with its conserved first and last residue. The D gene is left open where the match is weak. Size is omitted from some rows. Given values are once, few, many or a class for expanded clones.

D: .; V: TRBV6-4; size: .; J: TRBJ2-1; DNA: TGTGCCAGCAGTCGCTCGACAGCCCGCGATGAGCAGTTCTTC; CDR3: CASSRSTARDEQFF
D: .; V: TRBV3-1/TRBV3-2; size: .; J: TRBJ2-1; DNA: TGTGCCAGCAGCCACACGCGACCAGGGTCGCTGGCCTACAATGAGCAGTTCTTC; CDR3: CASSHTRPGSLAYNEQFF
D: TRBD1; V: TRBV2; size: .; J: TRBJ1-5; DNA: TGTGCCAGCAGTGAAAGGGGGCTTAACAATCAGCCCCAGCATTTT; CDR3: CASSERGLNNQPQHF
D: .; V: TRBV9; size: .; J: TRBJ2-5; DNA: TGTGCCAGCAGCGTAACGGGACTCCGGTCCCAAGAGACCCAGTACTTC; CDR3: CASSVTGLRSQETQYF
D: .; V: TRBV6-1; size: .; J: TRBJ1-1; DNA: TGTGCCAGCAGTGAAGCGCCGGGAGTGCCCACTGAAGCTTTCTTT; CDR3: CASSEAPGVPTEAFF
D: TRBD1; V: TRBV19; size: .; J: TRBJ1-2; DNA: TGTGCCAGTCTGAGCTACTGGGACAGACTCTACCCCTTTAGTGGCTACACCTTC; CDR3: CASLSYWDRLYPFSGYTF
D: .; V: TRBV10-3; size: .; J: TRBJ1-1; DNA: TGTGCCATCAGTGAGTCGGGCCCCATGAACACTGAAGCTTTCTTT; CDR3: CAISESGPMNTEAFF
D: TRBD2; V: TRBV3-1/TRBV3-2; size: .; J: TRBJ2-7; DNA: TGTGCCAGCAGCCAAGGTGGACTAGTCAGCGAGCAGTACTTC; CDR3: CASSQGGLVSEQYF
D: TRBD2; V: TRBV5-1; size: .; J: TRBJ2-2; DNA: TGCGCCAGCAGCCCATTGACTAGCGGGGTCCCCGGGGAGCTGTTTTTT; CDR3: CASSPLTSGVPGELFF
D: TRBD2; V: TRBV7-6; size: .; J: TRBJ2-3; DNA: TGTGCCAGCACCCCGTATGGGGGGGGGACAGATACGCAGTATTTT; CDR3: CASTPYGGGTDTQYF
D: .; V: TRBV5-1; size: .; J: TRBJ2-3; DNA: TGCGCCAGCAGCTCCCGCGGGGCAGATACGCAGTATTTT; CDR3: CASSSRGADTQYF
D: .; V: TRBV2; size: .; J: TRBJ2-1; DNA: TGTGCCAGCAGTTATATGCCGCTGAGCTCCTACAATGAGCAGTTCTTC; CDR3: CASSYMPLSSYNEQFF
D: .; V: TRBV9; size: .; J: TRBJ1-5; DNA: TGTGCCAGCAGCGCGGGGACTGGAAATAGCAATCAGCCCCAGCATTTT; CDR3: CASSAGTGNSNQPQHF
D: TRBD1; V: TRBV5-6; size: .; J: TRBJ1-5; DNA: TGTGCCAGCAGCTTCGGACAGGTAGGAAATCAGCCCCAGCATTTT; CDR3: CASSFGQVGNQPQHF
D: TRBD1; V: TRBV2; size: few; J: TRBJ1-5; DNA: TGTGCCAGCAGCTGGGGACAGGGAAACAATCAGCCCCAGCATTTT; CDR3: CASSWGQGNNQPQHF
D: .; V: TRBV11-3; size: .; J: TRBJ2-1; DNA: TGTGCCAGCAGCTTTCGGACTACTCCGAGTGTCGACGGTGAGCAGTTCTTC; CDR3: CASSFRTTPSVDGEQFF
D: .; V: TRBV21-1; size: .; J: TRBJ2-7; DNA: TGTGCCAGCAGCAAAGGGACAGGGGAGAACGAGCAGTACTTC; CDR3: CASSKGTGENEQYF
D: .; V: TRBV28; size: .; J: TRBJ1-2; DNA: TGTGCCAGCGGCTCACAGGCTACCGGTAACTATGGCTACACCTTC; CDR3: CASGSQATGNYGYTF
D: .; V: TRBV3-1/TRBV3-2; size: once; J: TRBJ2-7; DNA: TGTGCCAGCAGACGGGTCGGGGTCTCCGAGCAGTACTTC; CDR3: CASRRVGVSEQYF
D: .; V: TRBV6-5; size: .; J: TRBJ1-6; DNA: TGTGCCAGCAGTCTCGGGGGTTCACCCCTCCACTTT; CDR3: CASSLGGSPLHF
D: .; V: TRBV6-1; size: .; J: TRBJ1-4; DNA: TGTGCCAGCAGTGATGGAGACAGGACAGCTCGAAATGAAAAACTGTTTTTT; CDR3: CASSDGDRTARNEKLFF
D: TRBD2; V: TRBV7-9; size: .; J: TRBJ2-5; DNA: TGTGCCAGCAGACCCTCTAGCGGGGGGGAGACCCAGTACTTC; CDR3: CASRPSSGGETQYF
D: TRBD1; V: TRBV10-3; size: .; J: TRBJ2-1; DNA: TGTGCCATCAGTTCCGGGACAGGGGAGAACAATGAGCAGTTCTTC; CDR3: CAISSGTGENNEQFF
D: .; V: TRBV19; size: .; J: TRBJ1-4; DNA: TGTGCCAGTAGCTCCCCTCGGAGTTATTCGGGAAATGAAAAACTGTTTTTT; CDR3: CASSSPRSYSGNEKLFF
D: TRBD1; V: TRBV7-2; size: .; J: TRBJ1-2; DNA: TGTGCCAGCAGCCCTGGGACAGGTGTCTATGGCTACACCTTC; CDR3: CASSPGTGVYGYTF
D: .; V: TRBV3-1/TRBV3-2; size: .; J: TRBJ2-7; DNA: TGTGCCAGCAGCCAAGATCTTCCAGGCGGGGATAGCGAGCAGTACTTC; CDR3: CASSQDLPGGDSEQYF
D: TRBD1; V: TRBV2; size: .; J: TRBJ1-5; DNA: TGTGCCAGCAGTCCCGGACAGGGGCAGAATCAGCCCCAGCATTTT; CDR3: CASSPGQGQNQPQHF
D: .; V: TRBV5-1; size: .; J: TRBJ2-7; DNA: TGCGCCAGCAGCTTGGAAGGTCCGGGAGTGTACGAGCAGTACTTC; CDR3: CASSLEGPGVYEQYF
D: TRBD1; V: TRBV7-2; size: once; J: TRBJ1-2; DNA: TGTGCCAGCAGCTTAAGTCCGAGACAGGGTTCCACCTTC; CDR3: CASSLSPRQGSTF
D: TRBD2; V: TRBV20-1; size: .; J: TRBJ2-2; DNA: TGCAGTGCTAGTTTGGGACTAGCGGGGTTAAACACCGGGGAGCTGTTTTTT; CDR3: CSASLGLAGLNTGELFF
D: .; V: TRBV7-9; size: once; J: TRBJ1-4; DNA: TGTGCCAGCAGCTTAAGTCAGGGTTCTGAAAAACTGTTTTTT; CDR3: CASSLSQGSEKLFF
D: .; V: TRBV19; size: .; J: TRBJ1-4; DNA: TGTGCCAGTAAGGCGACGGCCCTAGCTAATGAAAAACTGTTTTTT; CDR3: CASKATALANEKLFF
D: TRBD1; V: TRBV5-1; size: .; J: TRBJ2-5; DNA: TGCGCCAGCAGCTTGGGGCAGGGGGTAGAGACCCAGTACTTC; CDR3: CASSLGQGVETQYF
D: .; V: TRBV2; size: few; J: TRBJ2-7; DNA: TGTGCCAGCAGGCGGAGCTCCTACGAGCAGTACTTC; CDR3: CASRRSSYEQYF
D: .; V: TRBV20-1; size: .; J: TRBJ1-4; DNA: TGCAGTGTCGTTTATAATGAAAAACTGTTTTTT; CDR3: CSVVYNEKLFF
D: .; V: TRBV19; size: .; J: TRBJ2-5; DNA: TGTGCCAGTAGTATGGTTTGGGGGCTCGGGGAGACCCAGTACTTC; CDR3: CASSMVWGLGETQYF
D: .; V: TRBV19; size: .; J: TRBJ1-4; DNA: TGTGCCAGTTCCGGAGGGGCTCTAGGGGAAAAACTGTTTTTT; CDR3: CASSGGALGEKLFF
D: TRBD1; V: TRBV5-1; size: .; J: TRBJ2-5; DNA: TGCGCCAGCAGCGCCGGGACAGGGGTAGAGACCCAGTACTTC; CDR3: CASSAGTGVETQYF
D: .; V: TRBV12-3/TRBV12-4; size: .; J: TRBJ1-2; DNA: TGTGCCAGCACCTGGGGGGATGGCTACACCTTC; CDR3: CASTWGDGYTF
D: TRBD2; V: TRBV7-3; size: .; J: TRBJ2-3; DNA: TGTGCCAGCAGCTTAGGGTTACTAGCGGCAGATACGCAGTATTTT; CDR3: CASSLGLLAADTQYF
D: TRBD1; V: TRBV6-5; size: .; J: TRBJ2-7; DNA: TGTGCCAGCAGAAGGGACAGGCCCTCTGACGAGCAGTACTTC; CDR3: CASRRDRPSDEQYF
D: TRBD1; V: TRBV20-1; size: .; J: TRBJ1-1; DNA: TGCAGTGCTAGTGGAAGGACAGGGAAGGACACTGAAGCTTTCTTT; CDR3: CSASGRTGKDTEAFF
D: .; V: TRBV5-1; size: .; J: TRBJ1-6; DNA: TGCGCCAGCAGCTTTGGCGATCAGGATTCACCCCTCCACTTT; CDR3: CASSFGDQDSPLHF
D: .; V: TRBV18; size: .; J: TRBJ1-1; DNA: TGTGCCAGCTCACCATGGGACACGCAAGCTTTCTTT; CDR3: CASSPWDTQAFF
D: .; V: TRBV30; size: .; J: TRBJ1-5; DNA: TGTGCCTGGAGTAAGCTGCCAGGAGGTAGCAATCAGCCCCAGCATTTT; CDR3: CAWSKLPGGSNQPQHF
D: TRBD1; V: TRBV19; size: .; J: TRBJ1-1; DNA: TGTGCCAGTAGCTGGACAGGAATGAACACTGAAGCTTTCTTT; CDR3: CASSWTGMNTEAFF
D: .; V: TRBV19; size: .; J: TRBJ2-7; DNA: TGTGCCAGTAGTAGGGACATACTAGGGACCTACGAGCAGTACTTC; CDR3: CASSRDILGTYEQYF
D: TRBD1; V: TRBV5-1; size: few; J: TRBJ1-2; DNA: TGCGCCAGCAGCCGGGACAGCACTAACTATGGCTACACCTTC; CDR3: CASSRDSTNYGYTF
D: TRBD2; V: TRBV19; size: .; J: TRBJ2-1; DNA: TGTGCCAGTAGTTCGGGGGGGCGGGTTGAGCAGTTCTTC; CDR3: CASSSGGRVEQFF
D: .; V: TRBV9; size: .; J: TRBJ1-4; DNA: TGTGCCAGCAGCCCCCGAGAAGGGAGGCCTAATGAAAAACTGTTTTTT; CDR3: CASSPREGRPNEKLFF
D: TRBD1; V: TRBV6-1; size: .; J: TRBJ2-7; DNA: TGTGCCAGCAGTGATCCTGGGACAGGTTCAGACGAGCAGTACTTC; CDR3: CASSDPGTGSDEQYF
D: TRBD1; V: TRBV28; size: .; J: TRBJ1-4; DNA: TGTGCCAGCGGCGGGGGGACAGCCCATGAAAAACTGTTTTTT; CDR3: CASGGGTAHEKLFF
D: TRBD1; V: TRBV18; size: .; J: TRBJ1-3; DNA: TGTGCCAGCTCACCCAGGGGGCGAAGGGGAAACACCATATATTTT; CDR3: CASSPRGRRGNTIYF
D: .; V: TRBV4-2; size: .; J: TRBJ1-2; DNA: TGTGCCAGCAGCCAAGCTTCACAGAGCCATAAAGCTAACTATGGCTACACCTTC; CDR3: CASSQASQSHKANYGYTF
D: .; V: TRBV7-2; size: .; J: TRBJ2-1; DNA: TGTGCCAGCAGCCATGGGGCAGATACTTACAATGAGCAGTTCTTC; CDR3: CASSHGADTYNEQFF